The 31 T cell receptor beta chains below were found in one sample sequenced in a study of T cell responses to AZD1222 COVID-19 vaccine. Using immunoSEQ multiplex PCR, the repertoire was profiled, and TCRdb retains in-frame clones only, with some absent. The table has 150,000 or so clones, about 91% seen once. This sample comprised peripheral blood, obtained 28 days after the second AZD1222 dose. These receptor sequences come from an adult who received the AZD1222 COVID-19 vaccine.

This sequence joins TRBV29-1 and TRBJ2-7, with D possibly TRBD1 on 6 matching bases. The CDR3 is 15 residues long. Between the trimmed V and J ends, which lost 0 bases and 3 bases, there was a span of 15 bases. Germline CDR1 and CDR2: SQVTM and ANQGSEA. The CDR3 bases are TGCAGCGTTGAAGATCTTGTGGGGGCAGGCTACGAGCAGTACTTC. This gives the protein CSVEDLVGAGYEQYF.

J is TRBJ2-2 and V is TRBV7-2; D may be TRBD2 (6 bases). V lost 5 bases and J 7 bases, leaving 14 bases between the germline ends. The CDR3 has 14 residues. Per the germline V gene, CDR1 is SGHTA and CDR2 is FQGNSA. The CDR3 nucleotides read TGTGCCAGCAGCCCCCGGGAGTACGGCGGGGAGCTGTTTTTT. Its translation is CASSPREYGGELFF.

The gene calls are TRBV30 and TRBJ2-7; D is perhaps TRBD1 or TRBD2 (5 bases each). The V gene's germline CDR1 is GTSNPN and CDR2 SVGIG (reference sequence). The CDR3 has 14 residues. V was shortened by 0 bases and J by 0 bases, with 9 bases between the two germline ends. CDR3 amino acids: CAWSVKGRSYEQYF. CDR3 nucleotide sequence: TGTGCCTGGAGTGTTAAGGGACGCTCCTACGAGCAGTACTTC.

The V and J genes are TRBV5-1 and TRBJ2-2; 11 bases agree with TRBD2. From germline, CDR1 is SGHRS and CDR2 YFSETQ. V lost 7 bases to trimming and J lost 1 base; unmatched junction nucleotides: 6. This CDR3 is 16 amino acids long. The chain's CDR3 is CASGTGTSGNTGELFF. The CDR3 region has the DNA TGCGCCAGCGGCACCGGGACTAGCGGGAACACCGGGGAGCTGTTTTTT.

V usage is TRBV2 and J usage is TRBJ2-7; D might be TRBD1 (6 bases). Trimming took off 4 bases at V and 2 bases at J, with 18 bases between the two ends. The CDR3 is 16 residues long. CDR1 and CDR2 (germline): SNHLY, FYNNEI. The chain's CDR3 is CASSGQGSGPTYEQYF. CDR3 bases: TGTGCCAGCAGTGGCCAGGGGAGCGGACCTACCTACGAGCAGTACTTC.

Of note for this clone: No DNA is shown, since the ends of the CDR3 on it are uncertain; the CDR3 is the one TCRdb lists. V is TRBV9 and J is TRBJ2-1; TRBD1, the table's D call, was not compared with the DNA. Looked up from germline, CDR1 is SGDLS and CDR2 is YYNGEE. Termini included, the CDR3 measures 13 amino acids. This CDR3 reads CASSVAPGTGEFF.

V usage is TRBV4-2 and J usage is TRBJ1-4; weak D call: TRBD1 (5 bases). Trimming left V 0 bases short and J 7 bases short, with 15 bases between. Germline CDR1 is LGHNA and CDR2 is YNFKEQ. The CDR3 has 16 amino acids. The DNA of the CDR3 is TGTGCCAGCAGCCAAGAGGGGACCCGAGGTGGTGAAAAACTGTTTTTT. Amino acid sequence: CASSQEGTRGGEKLFF.

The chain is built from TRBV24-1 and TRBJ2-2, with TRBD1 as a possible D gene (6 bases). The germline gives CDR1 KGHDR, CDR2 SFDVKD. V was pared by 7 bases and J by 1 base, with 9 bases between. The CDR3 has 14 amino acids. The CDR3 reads CATSTQGNTGELFF. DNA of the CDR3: TGTGCCACCAGCACACAGGGGAACACCGGGGAGCTGTTTTTT.

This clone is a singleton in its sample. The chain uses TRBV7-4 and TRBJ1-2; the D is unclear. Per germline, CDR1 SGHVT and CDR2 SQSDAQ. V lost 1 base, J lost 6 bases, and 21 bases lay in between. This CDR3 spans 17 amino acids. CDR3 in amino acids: CASSLGWGEYCVHGYTF. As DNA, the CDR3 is TGTGCCAGCAGCTTAGGGTGGGGTGAGTACTGTGTCCATGGCTACACCTTC.

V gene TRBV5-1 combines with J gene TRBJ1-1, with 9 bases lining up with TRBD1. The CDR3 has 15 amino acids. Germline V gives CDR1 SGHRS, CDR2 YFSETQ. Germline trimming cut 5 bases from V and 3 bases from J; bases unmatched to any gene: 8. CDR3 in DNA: TGCGCCAGCAGAAACGGACAGGGGATGGACACTGAAGCTTTCTTT. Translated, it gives CASRNGQGMDTEAFF.

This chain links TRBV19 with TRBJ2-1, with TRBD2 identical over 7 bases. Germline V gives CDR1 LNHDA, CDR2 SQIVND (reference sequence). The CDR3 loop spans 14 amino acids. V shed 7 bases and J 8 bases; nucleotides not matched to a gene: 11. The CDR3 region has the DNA TGTGCCAGTACCTCGGCCGGACTAGAGGATGAGCAGTTCTTC. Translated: CASTSAGLEDEQFF.

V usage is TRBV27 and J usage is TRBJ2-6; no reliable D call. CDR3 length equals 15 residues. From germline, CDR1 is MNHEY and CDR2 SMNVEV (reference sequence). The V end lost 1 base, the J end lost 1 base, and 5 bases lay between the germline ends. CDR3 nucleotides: TGTGCCAGCAGTTTATGGCTGTCTGGGGCCAACGTCCTGACTTTC. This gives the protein CASSLWLSGANVLTF.

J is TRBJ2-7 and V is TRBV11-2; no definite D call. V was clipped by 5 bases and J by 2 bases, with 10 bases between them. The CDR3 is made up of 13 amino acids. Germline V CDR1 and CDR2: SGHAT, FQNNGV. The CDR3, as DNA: TGTGCCAGCAGCGATGACCACCCCTACGAGCAGTACTTC. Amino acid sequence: CASSDDHPYEQYF.

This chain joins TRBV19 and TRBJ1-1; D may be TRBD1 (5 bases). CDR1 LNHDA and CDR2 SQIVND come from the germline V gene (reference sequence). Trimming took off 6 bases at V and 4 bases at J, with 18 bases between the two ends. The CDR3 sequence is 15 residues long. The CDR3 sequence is CASSWRVGVGTEAFF. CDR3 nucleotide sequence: TGTGCCAGTAGCTGGCGGGTGGGGGTGGGCACTGAAGCTTTCTTT. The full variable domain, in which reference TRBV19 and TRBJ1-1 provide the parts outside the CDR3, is DGGITQSPKYLFRKEGQNVTLSCEQNLNHDAMYWYRQDPGQGLRLIYYSQIVNDFQKGDIAEGYSVSREKKESFPLTVTSAQKNPTAFYLCASSWRVGVGTEAFFGQGTRLTVV.

DNA of the CDR3: TGTGCCAGCAGCGTGAATCAAGATACTGAAGCTTTCTTT. It translates to CASSVNQDTEAFF. The rearrangement joins TRBV7-8 to TRBJ1-1, with D unresolved. The V and J ends lost 5 bases and 5 bases respectively, with 12 bases between them. From germline, CDR1 is SGHVS and CDR2 FQNEAQ. The CDR3 is 13 residues long.

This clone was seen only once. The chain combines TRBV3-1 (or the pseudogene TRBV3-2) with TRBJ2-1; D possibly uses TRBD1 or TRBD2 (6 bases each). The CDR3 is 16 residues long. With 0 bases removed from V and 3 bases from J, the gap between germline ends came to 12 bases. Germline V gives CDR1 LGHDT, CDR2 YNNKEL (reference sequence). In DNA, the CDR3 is TGTGCCAGCAGCCAAGATACCAGGGGAGGCTACAATGAGCAGTTCTTC. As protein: CASSQDTRGGYNEQFF.

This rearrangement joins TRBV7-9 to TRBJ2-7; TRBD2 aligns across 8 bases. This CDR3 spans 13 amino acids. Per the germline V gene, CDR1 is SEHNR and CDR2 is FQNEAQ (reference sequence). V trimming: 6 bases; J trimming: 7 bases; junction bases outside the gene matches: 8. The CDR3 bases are TGTGCCAGCAGAGGGAGCGGGAGATGGGAGCAGTACTTC. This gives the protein CASRGSGRWEQYF.

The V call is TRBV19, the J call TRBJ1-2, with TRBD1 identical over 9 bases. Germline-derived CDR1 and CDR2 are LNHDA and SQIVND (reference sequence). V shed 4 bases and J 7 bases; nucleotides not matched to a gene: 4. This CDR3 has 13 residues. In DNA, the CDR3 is TGTGCCAGTAGTACTGGGACAGGGTTTGGCTACACCTTC. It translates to CASSTGTGFGYTF.

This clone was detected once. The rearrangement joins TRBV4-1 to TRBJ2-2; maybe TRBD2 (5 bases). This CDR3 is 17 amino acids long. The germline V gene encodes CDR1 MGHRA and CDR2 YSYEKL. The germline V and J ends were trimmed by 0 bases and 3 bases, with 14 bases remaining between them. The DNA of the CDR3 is TGCGCCAGCAGCCAAGATCGGGGTAGAATCCACACCGGGGAGCTGTTTTTT. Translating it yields CASSQDRGRIHTGELFF.

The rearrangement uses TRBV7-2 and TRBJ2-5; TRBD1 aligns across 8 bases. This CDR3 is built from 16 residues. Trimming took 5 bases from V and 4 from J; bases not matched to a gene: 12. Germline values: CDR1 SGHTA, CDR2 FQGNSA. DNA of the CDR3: TGTGCCAGCAGCCCTGGACCCGGACAGGGTGGAGAGACCCAGTACTTC. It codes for CASSPGPGQGGETQYF.

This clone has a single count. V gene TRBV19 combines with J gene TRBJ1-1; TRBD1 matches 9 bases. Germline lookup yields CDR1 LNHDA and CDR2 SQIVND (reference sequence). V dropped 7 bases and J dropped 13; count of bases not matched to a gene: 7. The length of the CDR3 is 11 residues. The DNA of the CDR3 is TGTGCCAGTACCCAAGGGACAGGGCATTTCTTT. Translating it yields CASTQGTGHFF.

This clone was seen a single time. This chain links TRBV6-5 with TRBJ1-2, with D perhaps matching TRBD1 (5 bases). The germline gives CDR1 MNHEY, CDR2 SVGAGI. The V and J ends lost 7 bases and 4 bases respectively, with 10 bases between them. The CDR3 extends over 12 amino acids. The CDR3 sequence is CASIRQFYGYTF. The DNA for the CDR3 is TGTGCCAGCATTAGACAGTTCTATGGCTACACCTTC.

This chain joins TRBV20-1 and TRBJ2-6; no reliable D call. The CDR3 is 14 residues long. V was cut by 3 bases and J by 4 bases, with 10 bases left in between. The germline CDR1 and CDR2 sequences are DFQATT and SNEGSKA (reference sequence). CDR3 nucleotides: TGCAGTGCTAGTAAGGGAACAGGGGCCAACGTCCTGACTTTC. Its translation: CSASKGTGANVLTF.

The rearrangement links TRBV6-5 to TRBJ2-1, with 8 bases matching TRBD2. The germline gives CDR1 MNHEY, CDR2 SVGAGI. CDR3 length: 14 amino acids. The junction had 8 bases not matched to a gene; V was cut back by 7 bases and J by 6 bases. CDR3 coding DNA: TGTGCCAGCACCGCACCCGGGGGGGTCAATGAGCAGTTCTTC. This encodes CASTAPGGVNEQFF.

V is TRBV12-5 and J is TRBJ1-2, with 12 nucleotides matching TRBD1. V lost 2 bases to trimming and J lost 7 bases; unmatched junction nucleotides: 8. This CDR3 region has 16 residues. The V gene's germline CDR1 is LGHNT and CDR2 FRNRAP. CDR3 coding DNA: TGTGCTAGTGGTTTGAACCGGGACAGGGGGCGAGGTGGCTACACCTTC. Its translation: CASGLNRDRGRGGYTF.

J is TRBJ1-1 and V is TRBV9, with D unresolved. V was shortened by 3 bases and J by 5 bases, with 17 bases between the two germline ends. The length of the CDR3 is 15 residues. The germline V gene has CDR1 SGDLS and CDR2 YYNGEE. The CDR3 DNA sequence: TGTGCCAGCAGCGGAGATTTTGCGGGAAGGACTGAAGCTTTCTTT. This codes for CASSGDFAGRTEAFF. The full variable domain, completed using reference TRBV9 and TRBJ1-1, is DSGVTQTPKHLITATGQRVTLRCSPRSGDLSVYWYQQSLDQGLQFLIQYYNGEERAKGNILERFSAQQFPDLHSELNLSSLELGDSALYFCASSGDFAGRTEAFFGQGTRLTVV.

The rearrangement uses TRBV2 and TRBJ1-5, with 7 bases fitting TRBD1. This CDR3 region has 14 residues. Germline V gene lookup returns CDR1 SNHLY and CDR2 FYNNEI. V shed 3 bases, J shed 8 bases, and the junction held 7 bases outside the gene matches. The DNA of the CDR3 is TGTGCCAGCAGTGAGGGACAGTCTTTGGAGCCCCAGCATTTT. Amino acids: CASSEGQSLEPQHF.

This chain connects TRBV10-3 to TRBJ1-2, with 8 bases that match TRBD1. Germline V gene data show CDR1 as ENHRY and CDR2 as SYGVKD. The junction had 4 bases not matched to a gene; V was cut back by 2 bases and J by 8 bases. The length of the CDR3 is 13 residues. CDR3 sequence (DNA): TGTGCCATCAGTGAGGATAACAGGGGGGGCTACACCTTC. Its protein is CAISEDNRGGYTF.

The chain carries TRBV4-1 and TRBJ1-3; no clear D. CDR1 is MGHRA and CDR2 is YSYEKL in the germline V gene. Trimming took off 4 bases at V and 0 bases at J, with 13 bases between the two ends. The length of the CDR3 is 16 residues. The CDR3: CASSPPPQISGNTIYF. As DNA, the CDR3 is TGCGCCAGCAGCCCGCCCCCACAGATCTCTGGAAACACCATATATTTT.

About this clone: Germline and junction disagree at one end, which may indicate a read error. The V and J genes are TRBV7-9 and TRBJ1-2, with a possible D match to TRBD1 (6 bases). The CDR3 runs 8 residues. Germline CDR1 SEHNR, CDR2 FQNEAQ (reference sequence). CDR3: CAGQTSSF. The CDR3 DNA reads TGTGCCGGACAGACGAGCTCCTTC. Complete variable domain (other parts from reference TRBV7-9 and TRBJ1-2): DTGVSQNPRHKITKRGQNVTFRCDPISEHNRLYWYRQTLGQGPEFLTYFQNEAQLEKSRLLSDRFSAERPKGSFSTLEIQRTEQGDSAMYLCAGQTSSFGSGTRLTVV.

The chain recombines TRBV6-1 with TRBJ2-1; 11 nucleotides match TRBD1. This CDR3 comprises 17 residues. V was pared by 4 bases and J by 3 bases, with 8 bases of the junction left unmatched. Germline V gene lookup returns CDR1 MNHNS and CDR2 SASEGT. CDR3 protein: CASSARSGTGGYNEQFF. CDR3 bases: TGTGCCAGCAGTGCCCGATCCGGGACAGGGGGCTACAATGAGCAGTTCTTC.